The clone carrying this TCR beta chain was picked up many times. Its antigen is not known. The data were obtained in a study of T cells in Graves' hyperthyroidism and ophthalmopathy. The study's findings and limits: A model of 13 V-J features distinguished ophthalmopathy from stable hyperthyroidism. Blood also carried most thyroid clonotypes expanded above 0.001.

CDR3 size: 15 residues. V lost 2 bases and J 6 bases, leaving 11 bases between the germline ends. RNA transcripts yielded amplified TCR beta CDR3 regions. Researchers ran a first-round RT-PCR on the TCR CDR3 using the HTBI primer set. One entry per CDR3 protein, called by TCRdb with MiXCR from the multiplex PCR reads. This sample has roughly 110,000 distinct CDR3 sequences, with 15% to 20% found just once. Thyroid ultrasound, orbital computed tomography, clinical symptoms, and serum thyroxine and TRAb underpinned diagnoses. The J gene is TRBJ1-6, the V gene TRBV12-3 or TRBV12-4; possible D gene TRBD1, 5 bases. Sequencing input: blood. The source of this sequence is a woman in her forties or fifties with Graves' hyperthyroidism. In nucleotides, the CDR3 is TGTGCCAGCAGTTTATGGCGGGGGAGTAATTCACCCCTCCACTTT. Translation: CASSLWRGSNSPLHF.